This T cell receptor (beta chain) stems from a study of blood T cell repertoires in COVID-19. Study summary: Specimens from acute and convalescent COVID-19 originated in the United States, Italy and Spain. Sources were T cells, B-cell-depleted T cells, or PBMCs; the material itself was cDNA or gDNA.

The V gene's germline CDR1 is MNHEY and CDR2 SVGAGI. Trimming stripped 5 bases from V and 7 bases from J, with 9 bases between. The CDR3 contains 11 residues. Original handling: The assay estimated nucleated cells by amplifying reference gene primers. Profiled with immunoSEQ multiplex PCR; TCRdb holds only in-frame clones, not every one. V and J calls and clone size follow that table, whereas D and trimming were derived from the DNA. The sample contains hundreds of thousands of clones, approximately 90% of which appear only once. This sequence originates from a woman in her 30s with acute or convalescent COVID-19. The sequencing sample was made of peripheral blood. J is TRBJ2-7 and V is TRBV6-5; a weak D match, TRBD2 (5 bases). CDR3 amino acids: CASSQAGEQYF. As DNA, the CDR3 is TGTGCCAGCAGTCAGGCGGGTGAGCAGTACTTC.